The T cell receptor (beta chain) described here comes from a study of shared clonotypes between healthy human individuals. Overall study results and limits: The sharing of roughly 5% of naive CD4 clonotypes was seen across a handful of donors. The study drew on few donors, limiting represented genetic and exposure-history diversity.

This CDR3 spans 13 amino acids. The germline V gene has CDR1 SGHTA and CDR2 FQGNSA. V shed 4 bases, J shed 3 bases, and the junction held 2 bases outside the gene matches. Data came from immunoSEQ multiplex PCR; TCRdb stores just in-frame clones and leaves some out. The sample has a few million clones; over 85% are singletons. This clone occurred once. Its antigen is still unknown. Sequencing was done on a sample of naive CD4+ T cells sorted from blood. Subset here: CD45RA+ positively selected. This sequence originates from a man aged 18 to 30 in good health. The J gene is TRBJ1-1, the V gene TRBV7-2, with 7 nucleotides matching TRBD1. The CDR3 coding sequence is TGTGCCAGCAGCTCCCAGGGGGACACTGAAGCTTTCTTT. Translating gives CASSSQGDTEAFF.